The 4 T cell receptor beta chains below come from one sample, sequenced in a study of OX40 agonist ivuxolimab in advanced cancers. Measured with immunoSEQ multiplex PCR; TCRdb has only the in-frame clones, and not every one. This table holds approximately 60,000 clones, about 81% found once. The sequenced sample was CD4+ or CD8+ T cells sorted from blood, obtained in a trial of the OX40 agonist ivuxolimab. The origin of the receptors is an adult with an advanced solid tumor such as melanoma, head and neck, liver or kidney cancer.

This clone is a singleton in its sample. V and J are TRBV5-5 and TRBJ2-2, with TRBD2 matching over 13 bases. From germline, CDR1 is SGHKS and CDR2 YYEKEE (reference sequence). With 7 bases clipped from V and 6 bases from J, the junction kept 3 bases outside the gene matches. The CDR3 is 14 amino acids. As DNA, the CDR3 is TGTGCCAGCGGCACTAGCGGGGGGGCCGGGGAGCTGTTTTTT. Protein: CASGTSGGAGELFF. The variable domain in full, completed from reference TRBV5-5 and TRBJ2-2, reads DAGVTQSPTHLIKTRGQQVTLRCSPISGHKSVSWYQQVLGQGPQFIFQYYEKEERGRGNFPDRFSARQFPNYSSELNVNALLLGDSALYLCASGTSGGAGELFFGEGSRLTVL.

Turning to this clone: At one boundary the junction diverges from the germline segment, which might be a read error. The rearrangement uses TRBV19 and TRBJ1-2; D not certain. The CDR3 has 15 residues. Germline CDR1 and CDR2: LNHDA and SQIVND (reference sequence). CDR3 coding DNA: TGTGCCAGTAGTATAGTCGTCAGAAACTCGTATGGCCACACCTTC. This translates into CASSIVVRNSYGHTF.

The chain recombines TRBV4-1 with TRBJ2-1, with a tentative D call TRBD1 (6 bases). Looked up from germline, CDR1 is MGHRA and CDR2 is YSYEKL. The length of the CDR3 is 17 residues. Trimming took off 2 bases at V and 12 bases at J, with 26 bases between the two ends. The CDR3 DNA is TGCGCCAGCAGCCAACCGACCCTCCGGGGTGGCGAAGGGGGGCAGTTCTTC. This translates into CASSQPTLRGGEGGQFF.

The V and J genes are TRBV6-1 and TRBJ1-3; D possibly corresponds to TRBD1 (5 bases). The CDR3 contains 16 residues. The germline CDR1 and CDR2 sequences are MNHNS and SASEGT. V gave up 3 bases and J gave up 0 bases, with 12 bases separating them. CDR3 DNA: TGTGCCAGCAGTGAGGGGACCCCAGTCTCTGGAAACACCATATATTTT. Encoded protein: CASSEGTPVSGNTIYF.